This TCR beta chain was recorded in a study of OX40 agonist ivuxolimab in advanced cancers. At the level of the whole study: Ivuxolimab was an agonistic, fully human IgG2 monoclonal antibody directed against OX40 (CD134), a costimulatory receptor. The paper covers the monotherapy dose-escalation part of the phase I ivuxolimab trial, which included N of about 50 patients. Intravenous ivuxolimab was administered to patients every 2 weeks at six dose levels: 0.01, 0.1, 0.3, 1.5, 3 and 10 mg/kg. In the dose-escalation cohort, 82.7% of patients were male, and the mean age was approximately 60 years, with a range of about 23 to 80. Prior anti-PD-1, anti-PD-L1 or anti-CTLA-4 therapy was permitted, and approximately 42% of dose-escalation patients had received checkpoint inhibitors. Peripheral TCRbeta sequencing was intended to test whether TCR sequence diversity was altered and clonal T-cell expansion was caused by ivuxolimab. Partial responses were achieved by three dose-escalation patients, of whom one had hepatocellular carcinoma and two had cutaneous melanoma. Among the 52 dose-escalation patients, around 20 had hepatocellular carcinoma, 15 or so melanoma, 9 renal cell carcinoma and 9 head and neck cancer.

Trimming removed 6 bases from V and 5 bases from J; the gene matches leave 8 bases unexplained. CDR1 is given as ENHRY and CDR2 as SYGVKD, both from the germline V gene. The CDR3 has 14 amino acids, counting the end cysteine and phenylalanine. Only the CDR3 part of the read is kept: 42 bases, read in frame from the first base. The trial excluded patients who had a history of autoimmune disease or who were on systemic immunosuppression. Peripheral blood for TCR sequencing was collected from all dose cohorts at baseline, on cycle 4 day 1, and on cycle 7 day 1. The samples were drawn from a first-in-human, open-label, multicenter phase I dose-escalation trial of ivuxolimab. The trial enrolled adults with locally advanced or metastatic head and neck squamous cell, hepatocellular, melanoma or renal cell carcinoma. Before TCR sequencing, CD4+ T cells and CD8+ T cells were sorted from peripheral blood as separate populations.

Comment on this clone: Its antigen is unknown. The sample holds no much larger clone one base away, and base qualities are not on file.

Genomic DNA was extracted from sorted cells for sequencing of the TCRbeta CDR3 region. TCRbeta CDR3 regions were sequenced using the immunoSEQ Assay. The immuneACCESS repertoire file appears here via TCRdb, limited to in-frame rearrangements. These files lack a portion of the clones; in checked studies, under half of the deficit traces to unresolved V genes, and the cause of the others is not known. This sample holds roughly 90,000 clones; approximately 90% were observed only once. Together, the top ten hold 0.7% to 0.9% of the sample. What the study reported, not specific to this receptor: Antigen specificity was not determined for the clonally expanded peripheral T cells. At doses from 0.1 to 3.0 mg/kg, clonal expansion was seen in both CD4+ and CD8+ blood T cells between baseline and week 6. After ivuxolimab, expanded clones were on average more numerous among CD8+ T cells than among CD4+ T cells. Low levels of normalized T-cell clonal expansion were also seen in some patients who did not respond. In partial responders in the 0.1-3.0 mg/kg groups, normalized peripheral clonal expansion was found to be among the lowest, especially among CD8+ T cells.

This receptor was identified in an adult with an advanced solid tumor such as melanoma, head and neck, liver or kidney cancer. The material was CD4+ or CD8+ T cells sorted from blood, obtained in a trial of the OX40 agonist ivuxolimab. The chain is encoded by TRBV10-3 joined to TRBJ2-5; TRBD1 matches 8 bases in the middle. The CDR3 here reads CAIRPQGAPETQYF. The sequenced DNA: TGTGCCATCAGGCCCCAGGGGGCGCCGGAGACCCAGTACTTC.